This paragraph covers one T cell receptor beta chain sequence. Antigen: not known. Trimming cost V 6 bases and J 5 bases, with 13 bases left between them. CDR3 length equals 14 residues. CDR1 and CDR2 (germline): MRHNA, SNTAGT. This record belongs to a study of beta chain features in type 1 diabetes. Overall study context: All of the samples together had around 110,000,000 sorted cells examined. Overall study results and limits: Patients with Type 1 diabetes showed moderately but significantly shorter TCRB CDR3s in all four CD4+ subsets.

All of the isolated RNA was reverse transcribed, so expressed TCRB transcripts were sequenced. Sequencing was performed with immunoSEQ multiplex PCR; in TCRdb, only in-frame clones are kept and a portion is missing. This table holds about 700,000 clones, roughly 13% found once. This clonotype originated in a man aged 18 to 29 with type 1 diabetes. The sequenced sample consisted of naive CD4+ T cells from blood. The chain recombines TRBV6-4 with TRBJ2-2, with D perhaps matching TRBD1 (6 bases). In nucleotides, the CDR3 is TGTGCCAGCAGCAATGGACAGACAACCGGGGAGCTGTTTTTT. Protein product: CASSNGQTTGELFF.